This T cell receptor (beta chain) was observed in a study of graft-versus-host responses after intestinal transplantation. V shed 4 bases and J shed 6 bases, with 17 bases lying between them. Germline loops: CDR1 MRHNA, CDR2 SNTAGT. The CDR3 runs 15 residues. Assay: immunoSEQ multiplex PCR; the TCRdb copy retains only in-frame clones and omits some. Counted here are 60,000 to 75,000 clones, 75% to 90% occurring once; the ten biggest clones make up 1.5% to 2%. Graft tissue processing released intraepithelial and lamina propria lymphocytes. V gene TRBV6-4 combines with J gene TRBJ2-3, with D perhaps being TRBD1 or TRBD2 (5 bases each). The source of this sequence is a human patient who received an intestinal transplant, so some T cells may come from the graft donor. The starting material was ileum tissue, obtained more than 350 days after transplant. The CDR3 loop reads CASSALGESGDTQYF. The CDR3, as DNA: TGTGCCAGCAGTGCCCTGGGGGAGAGCGGCGATACGCAGTATTTT.